This T cell receptor beta chain stems from a study of blood T cells in healthy people across ages. For the second PCR, which ran for about 7 to 11 cycles, a sample-barcoded 5' primer and a J-beta primer mix were used. TCRdb itself ran the 5' RACE reads through MiXCR, one entry per CDR3 protein. Seen here are fewer than 950,000 distinct CDR3 sequences, roughly 34% observed once, and the top ten hold 10% to 15%. As to this clonotype: The antigen remains unidentified. One junction end does not reproduce the germline sequence, and a read error may be involved.

Study conclusions and caveats: The study found more naive CD4+ cells and higher diversity in long-lived than aged donors.

The TCR originated in a man aged 18 to 30 in good health. Sample: blood.

The CDR3 DNA sequence: TGTGCCAGTAGTGAGACCGGGACTAGCGGGTCGGATACGCAGTATTTT. Translation gives CASSETGTSGSDTQYF. The gene calls are TRBV6-1 and TRBJ2-3, with 12 bases lining up with TRBD2. The CDR3 runs to 16 residues. Germline V gene lookup returns CDR1 MNHNS and CDR2 SASEGT.